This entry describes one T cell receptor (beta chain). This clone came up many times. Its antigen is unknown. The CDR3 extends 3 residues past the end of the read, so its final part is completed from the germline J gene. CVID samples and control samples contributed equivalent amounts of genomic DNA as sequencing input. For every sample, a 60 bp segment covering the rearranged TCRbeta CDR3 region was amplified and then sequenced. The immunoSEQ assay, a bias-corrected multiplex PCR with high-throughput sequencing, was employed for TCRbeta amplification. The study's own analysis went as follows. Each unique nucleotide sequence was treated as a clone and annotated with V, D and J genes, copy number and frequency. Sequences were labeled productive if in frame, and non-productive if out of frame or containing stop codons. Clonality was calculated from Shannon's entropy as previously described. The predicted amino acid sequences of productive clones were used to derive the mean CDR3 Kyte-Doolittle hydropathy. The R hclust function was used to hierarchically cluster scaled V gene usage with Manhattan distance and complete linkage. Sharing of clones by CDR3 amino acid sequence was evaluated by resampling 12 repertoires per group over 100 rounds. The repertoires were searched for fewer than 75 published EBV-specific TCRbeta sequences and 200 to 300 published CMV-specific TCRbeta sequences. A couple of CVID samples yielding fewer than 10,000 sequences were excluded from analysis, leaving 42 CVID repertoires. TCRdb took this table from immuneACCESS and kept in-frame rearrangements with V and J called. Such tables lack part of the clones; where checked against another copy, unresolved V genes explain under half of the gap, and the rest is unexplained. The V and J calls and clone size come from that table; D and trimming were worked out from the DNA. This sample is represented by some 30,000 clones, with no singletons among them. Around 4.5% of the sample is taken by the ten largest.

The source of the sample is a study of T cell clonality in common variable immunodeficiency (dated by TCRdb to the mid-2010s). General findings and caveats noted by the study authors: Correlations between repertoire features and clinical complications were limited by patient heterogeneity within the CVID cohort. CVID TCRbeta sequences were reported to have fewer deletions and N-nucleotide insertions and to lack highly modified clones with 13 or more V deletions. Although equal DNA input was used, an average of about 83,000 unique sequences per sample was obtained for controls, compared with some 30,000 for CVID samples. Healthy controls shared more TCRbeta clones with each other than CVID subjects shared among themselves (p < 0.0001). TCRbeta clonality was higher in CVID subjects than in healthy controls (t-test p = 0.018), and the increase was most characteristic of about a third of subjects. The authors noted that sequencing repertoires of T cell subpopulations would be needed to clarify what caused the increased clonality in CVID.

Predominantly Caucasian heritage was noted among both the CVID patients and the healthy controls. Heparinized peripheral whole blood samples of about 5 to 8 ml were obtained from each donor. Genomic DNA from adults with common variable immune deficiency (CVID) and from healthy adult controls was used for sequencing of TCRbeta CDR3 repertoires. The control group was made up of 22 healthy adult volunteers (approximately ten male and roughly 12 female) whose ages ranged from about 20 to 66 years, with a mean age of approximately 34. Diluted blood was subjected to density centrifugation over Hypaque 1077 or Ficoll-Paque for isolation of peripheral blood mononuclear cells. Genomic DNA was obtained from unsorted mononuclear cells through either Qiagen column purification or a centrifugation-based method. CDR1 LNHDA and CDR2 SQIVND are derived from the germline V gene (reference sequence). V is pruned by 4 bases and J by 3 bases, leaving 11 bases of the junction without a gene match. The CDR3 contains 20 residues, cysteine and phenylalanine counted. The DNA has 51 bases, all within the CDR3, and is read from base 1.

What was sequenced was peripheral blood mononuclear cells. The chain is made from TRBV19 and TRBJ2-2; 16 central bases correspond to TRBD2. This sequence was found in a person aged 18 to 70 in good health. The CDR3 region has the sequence CASSTGLAGGGYRDTGELFF. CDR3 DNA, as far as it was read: TGTGCCAGTAGTACGGGACTAGCGGGAGGGGGTTATCGGGACACCGGGGAG.